This paragraph covers one T cell receptor beta chain sequence. Germline-derived CDR1 and CDR2 are KGHSH and LQKENI. The CDR3 consists of 12 residues. The germline V and J ends were trimmed by 4 bases and 4 bases, with 7 bases remaining between them. Authors' methods: How many nucleated cells were present was estimated from reference gene primer amplification. The method was immunoSEQ multiplex PCR; TCRdb's version includes in-frame clones alone and lacks a portion of them. That table furnishes V, J and clone size, whereas the DNA furnished D and trimming. The sample consists of about 74,000 clones, 70% to 90% of them appearing once. These data are taken from a study of blood T cell repertoires in COVID-19. Study context: Sites across the United States, Italy and Spain contributed samples from acute and convalescent COVID-19. T cells, B-cell-depleted T cells, or PBMCs provided the cDNA or gDNA that served as material.

This chain connects TRBV18 to TRBJ1-2; the D is unclear. This receptor was obtained from a man in his 70s with active or convalescent COVID-19. Sequencing input: peripheral blood. CDR3 in amino acids: CASSLNSYGYTF. The CDR3 DNA is TGTGCCAGCTCACTAAACTCCTATGGCTACACCTTC.